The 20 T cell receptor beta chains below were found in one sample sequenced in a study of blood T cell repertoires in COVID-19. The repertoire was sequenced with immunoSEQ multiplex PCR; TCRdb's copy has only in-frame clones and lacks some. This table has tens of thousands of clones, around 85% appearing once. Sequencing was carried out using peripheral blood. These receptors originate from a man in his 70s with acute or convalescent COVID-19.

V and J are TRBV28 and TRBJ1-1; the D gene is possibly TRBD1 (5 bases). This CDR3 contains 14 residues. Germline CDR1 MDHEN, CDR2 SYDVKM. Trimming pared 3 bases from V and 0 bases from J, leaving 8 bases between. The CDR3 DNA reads TGTGCCAGCAGTTTTACAGGTTTGAACACTGAAGCTTTCTTT. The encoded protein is CASSFTGLNTEAFF.

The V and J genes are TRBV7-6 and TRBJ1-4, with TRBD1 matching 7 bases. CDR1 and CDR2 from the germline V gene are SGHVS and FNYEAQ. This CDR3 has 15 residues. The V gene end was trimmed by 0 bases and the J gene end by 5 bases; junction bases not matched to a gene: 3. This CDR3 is CASSLAGQQNEKLFF. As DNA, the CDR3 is TGTGCCAGCAGCTTAGCGGGACAGCAAAATGAAAAACTGTTTTTT.

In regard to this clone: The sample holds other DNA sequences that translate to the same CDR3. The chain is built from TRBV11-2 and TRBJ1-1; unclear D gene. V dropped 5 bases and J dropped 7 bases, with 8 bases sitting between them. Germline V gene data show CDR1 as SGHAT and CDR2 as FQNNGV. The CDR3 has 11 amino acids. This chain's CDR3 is CASSVRGEAFF. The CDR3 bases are TGTGCCAGCAGCGTCCGAGGTGAAGCTTTCTTT. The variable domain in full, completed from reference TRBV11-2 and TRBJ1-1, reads EAGVAQSPRYKIIEKRQSVAFWCNPISGHATLYWYQQILGQGPKLLIQFQNNGVVDDSQLPKDRFSAERLKGVDSTLKIQPAKLEDSAVYLCASSVRGEAFFGQGTRLTVV.

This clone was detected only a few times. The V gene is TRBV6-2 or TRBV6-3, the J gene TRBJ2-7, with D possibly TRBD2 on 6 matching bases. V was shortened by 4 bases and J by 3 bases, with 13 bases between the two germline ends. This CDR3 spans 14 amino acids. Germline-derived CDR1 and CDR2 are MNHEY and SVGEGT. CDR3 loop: CASSSGTSFYEQYV. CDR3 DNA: TGTGCCAGCAGTTCCGGGACTTCTTTCTACGAGCAGTACGTC.

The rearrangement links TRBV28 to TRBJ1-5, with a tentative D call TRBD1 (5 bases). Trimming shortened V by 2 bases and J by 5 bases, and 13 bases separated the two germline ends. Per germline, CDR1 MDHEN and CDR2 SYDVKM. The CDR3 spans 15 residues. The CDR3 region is CASSLVSGKDQPQHF. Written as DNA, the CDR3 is TGTGCCAGCAGTTTAGTTTCAGGGAAGGATCAGCCCCAGCATTTT.

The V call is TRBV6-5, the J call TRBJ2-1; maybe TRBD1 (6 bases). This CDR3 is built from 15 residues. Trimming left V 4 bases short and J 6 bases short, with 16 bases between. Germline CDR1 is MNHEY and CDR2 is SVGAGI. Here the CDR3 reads CASSSSGTTLNEQFF. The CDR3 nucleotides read TGTGCCAGCAGTTCATCCGGGACAACCCTCAATGAGCAGTTCTTC.

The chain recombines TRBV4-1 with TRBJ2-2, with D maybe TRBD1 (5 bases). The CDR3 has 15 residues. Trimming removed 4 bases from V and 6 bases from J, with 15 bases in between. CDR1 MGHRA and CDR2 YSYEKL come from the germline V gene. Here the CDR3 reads CASSLGRSGPGELFF. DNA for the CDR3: TGCGCCAGCAGCCTCGGCCGCTCAGGGCCCGGGGAGCTGTTTTTT.

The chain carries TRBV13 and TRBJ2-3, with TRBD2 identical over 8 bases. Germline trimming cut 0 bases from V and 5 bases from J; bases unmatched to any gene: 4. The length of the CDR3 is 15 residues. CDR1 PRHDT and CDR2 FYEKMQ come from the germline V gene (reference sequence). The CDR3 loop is CASSLGGGAIDTQYF. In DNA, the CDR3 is TGTGCCAGCAGCTTAGGCGGGGGGGCGATAGATACGCAGTATTTT.

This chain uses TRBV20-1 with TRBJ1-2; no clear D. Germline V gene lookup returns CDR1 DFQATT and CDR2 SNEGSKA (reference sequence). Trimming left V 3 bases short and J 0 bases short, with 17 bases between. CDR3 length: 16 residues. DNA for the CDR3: TGCAGTGCTAGTCCGGCAGGTATTATAGCTAACTATGGCTACACCTTC. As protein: CSASPAGIIANYGYTF.

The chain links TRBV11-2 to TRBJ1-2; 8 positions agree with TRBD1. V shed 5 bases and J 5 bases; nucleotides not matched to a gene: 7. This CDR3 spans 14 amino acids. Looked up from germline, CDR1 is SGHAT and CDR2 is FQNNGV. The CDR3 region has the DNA TGTGCCAGCAGCCCAGGACAGGGACCGTATGGCTACACCTTC. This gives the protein CASSPGQGPYGYTF.

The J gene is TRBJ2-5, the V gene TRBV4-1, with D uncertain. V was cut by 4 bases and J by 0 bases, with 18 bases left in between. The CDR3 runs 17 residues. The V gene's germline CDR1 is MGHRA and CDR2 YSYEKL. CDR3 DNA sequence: TGCGCCAGCAGCCGCCTTACGGATAGCTCCAACCAAGAGACCCAGTACTTC. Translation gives CASSRLTDSSNQETQYF.

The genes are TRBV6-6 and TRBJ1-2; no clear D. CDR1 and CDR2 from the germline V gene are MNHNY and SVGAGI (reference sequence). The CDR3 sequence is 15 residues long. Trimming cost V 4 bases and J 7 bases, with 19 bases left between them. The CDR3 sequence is CASSSLHFPGGGYTF. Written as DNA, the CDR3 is TGTGCCAGCAGTTCTCTACACTTCCCGGGAGGTGGCTACACCTTC.

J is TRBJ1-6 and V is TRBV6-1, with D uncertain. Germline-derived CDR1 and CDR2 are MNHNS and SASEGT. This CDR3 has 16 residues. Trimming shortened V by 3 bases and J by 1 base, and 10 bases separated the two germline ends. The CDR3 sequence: CASSELGRSYNSPLHF. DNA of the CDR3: TGTGCCAGCAGTGAGCTAGGGAGGTCCTATAATTCACCCCTCCACTTT.

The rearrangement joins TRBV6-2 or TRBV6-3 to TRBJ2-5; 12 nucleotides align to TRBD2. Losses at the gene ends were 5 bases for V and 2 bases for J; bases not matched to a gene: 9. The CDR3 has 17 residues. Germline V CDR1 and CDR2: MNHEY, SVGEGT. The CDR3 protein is CASSMTSGGSLQETQYF. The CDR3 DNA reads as TGTGCCAGCAGTATGACTAGCGGGGGCTCCCTACAAGAGACCCAGTACTTC.

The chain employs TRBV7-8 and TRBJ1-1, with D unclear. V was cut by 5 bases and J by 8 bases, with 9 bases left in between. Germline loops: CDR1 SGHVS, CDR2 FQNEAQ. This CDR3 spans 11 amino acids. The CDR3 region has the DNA TGTGCCAGCAGCACCACGACAGAAGCTTTCTTT. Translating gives CASSTTTEAFF.

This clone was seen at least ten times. CDR3 nucleotide sequence: TGTGCAAGTCGCTTTGGACTTTGGTTTGTCCCCGAAGCTTTCTTT. It encodes CASRFGLWFVPEAFF. The V gene is TRBV12-2, the J gene TRBJ1-1. TRBV12-2 is deemed a pseudogene. This CDR3 contains 15 residues.

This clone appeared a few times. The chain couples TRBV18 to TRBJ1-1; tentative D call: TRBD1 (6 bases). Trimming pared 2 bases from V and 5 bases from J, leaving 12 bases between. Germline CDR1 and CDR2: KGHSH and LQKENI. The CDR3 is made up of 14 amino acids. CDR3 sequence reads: CASSPLGARTEAFF. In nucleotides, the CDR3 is TGTGCCAGCTCACCATTGGGGGCGCGGACTGAAGCTTTCTTT.

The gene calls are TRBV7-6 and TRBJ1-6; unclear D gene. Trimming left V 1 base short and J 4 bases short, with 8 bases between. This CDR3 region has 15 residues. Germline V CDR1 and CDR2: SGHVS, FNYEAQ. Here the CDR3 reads CASSLGEQYNSPLHF. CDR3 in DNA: TGTGCCAGCAGCTTAGGGGAGCAATATAATTCACCCCTCCACTTT.

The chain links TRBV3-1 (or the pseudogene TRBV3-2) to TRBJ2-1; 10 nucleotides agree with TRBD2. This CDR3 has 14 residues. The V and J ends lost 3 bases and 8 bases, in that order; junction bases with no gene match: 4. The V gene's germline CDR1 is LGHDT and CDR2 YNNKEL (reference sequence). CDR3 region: CASSQAGLADEQFF. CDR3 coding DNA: TGTGCCAGCAGCCAGGCTGGACTAGCGGATGAGCAGTTCTTC.

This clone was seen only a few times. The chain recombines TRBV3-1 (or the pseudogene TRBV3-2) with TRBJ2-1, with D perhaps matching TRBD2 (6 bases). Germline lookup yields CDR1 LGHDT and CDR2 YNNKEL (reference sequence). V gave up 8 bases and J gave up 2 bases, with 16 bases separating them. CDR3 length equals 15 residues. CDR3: CASGRRGPTYNEQFF. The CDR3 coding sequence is TGTGCCAGCGGACGGAGGGGTCCCACCTACAATGAGCAGTTCTTC.